The 7 T cell receptor beta chains listed next were all sequenced from one sample in a study of blood T cell repertoires in COVID-19. Sequencing was performed with immunoSEQ multiplex PCR; in TCRdb, only in-frame clones are kept and a portion is missing. Found here are fewer than 350,000 clones, 90% of them singletons; the top ten hold over 3.5%. Sequencing was done on a sample of PBMCs or T cells enriched from blood (not recorded which). The receptors stem from a woman aged 30 to 39 with acute COVID-19.

The sample holds one count of this clone. Other DNA sequences in this specimen translate into the identical CDR3. The V and J genes are TRBV19 and TRBJ1-5, with 9 bases fitting TRBD1. The V segment lost 5 bases and the J segment 7 bases; nucleotides outside the gene matches: 6. Germline V gene sequence: CDR1 LNHDA, CDR2 SQIVND (reference sequence). The CDR3 consists of 14 residues. The CDR3 bases are TGTGCCAGTAGTTCGACAGGGGGTGGCCAGCCCCAGCATTTT. Amino acids: CASSSTGGGQPQHF.

The V gene is TRBV11-2, the J gene TRBJ1-6; D call uncertain. The CDR3 runs 12 residues. From germline, CDR1 is SGHAT and CDR2 FQNNGV. Trimming took off 5 bases at V and 10 bases at J, with 9 bases between the two ends. The CDR3 sequence is CASSLTTSPLHF. DNA for the CDR3: TGTGCCAGCAGCCTAACCACCTCACCCCTCCACTTT.

This clone was recorded once. The chain links TRBV23-1 to TRBJ1-1, with a weak D call TRBD1 (5 bases). TRBV23-1 is known as an ORF, though its function is uncertain. CDR3 length equals 14 residues. The germline V and J ends were trimmed by 8 bases and 4 bases, with 17 bases remaining between them. CDR3 in amino acids: CASPYGGDGTEAFF. The CDR3 DNA reads TGCGCCAGCCCTTACGGGGGAGATGGCACTGAAGCTTTCTTT.

On this clone itself: One end of the junction varies from germline; a read error may be responsible. The chain recombines TRBV28 with TRBJ1-4; a weak D match, TRBD1 (5 bases). CDR3 length equals 12 residues. CDR1 and CDR2 (germline): MDHEN, SYDVKM. CDR3 DNA sequence: TGCGGTTCAGGGTCCGTTCATGAAAAACTGTTTTTT. Protein: CGSGSVHEKLFF.

The V and J genes are TRBV14 and TRBJ2-1, with 9 bases lining up with TRBD1. Germline-derived CDR1 and CDR2 are SGHDN and FVKESK. Trimming took 5 bases from V and 4 from J; bases not matched to a gene: 9. This CDR3 region has 16 residues. CDR3 sequence (DNA): TGTGCCAGCAGCACGGTACTGGACAGGGGTTACAATGAGCAGTTCTTC. Amino acid sequence: CASSTVLDRGYNEQFF.

This clone was found a few times. The identical CDR3 is also encoded by other nucleotide sequences in the sample. J is TRBJ2-1 and V is TRBV7-9, with TRBD2 identical over 9 bases. Looked up from germline, CDR1 is SEHNR and CDR2 is FQNEAQ (reference sequence). V gave up 2 bases and J gave up 2 bases; unmatched junction bases: 4. This CDR3 comprises 16 residues. DNA for the CDR3: TGTGCCAGCAGCTTATTGGCGGGAGGGCCCTACAATGAGCAGTTCTTC. Amino acids: CASSLLAGGPYNEQFF.

This CDR3 reads CASIDRVDYGYTF. CDR3 coding DNA: TGTGCCAGCATAGACAGGGTGGACTATGGCTACACCTTC. The genes are TRBV2 and TRBJ1-2; 7 bases agree with TRBD1. CDR3 length equals 13 residues. Germline lookup yields CDR1 SNHLY and CDR2 FYNNEI. V was clipped by 7 bases and J by 3 bases; unmatched bases: 5.